A single sample gave rise to the 26 T cell receptor beta chains below, sequenced in a study of T cells in Graves' hyperthyroidism and ophthalmopathy. Amplification yielded TCR beta CDR3 regions, with RNA transcripts as the source. When the TCR CDR3 underwent first-round RT-PCR, the HTBI primer set was used. TCRdb called the multiplex PCR reads again in MiXCR, with one record for every CDR3 protein. The sample has around 420,000 distinct CDR3 sequences, 12% to 15% seen once. Sequencing used blood. These receptors all stem from a young woman with Graves' hyperthyroidism.

This clonotype was recorded at least ten times. In DNA, the CDR3 is TGTGCCAGCAGCAACTGGGACGGGAAAGAGACCCAGTACTTC. The encoded protein is CASSNWDGKETQYF. The chain links TRBV3-1 to TRBJ2-5; the D gene could be TRBD1 or TRBD2 (5 bases each). CDR3 length equals 14 residues. The germline V and J ends were trimmed by 5 bases and 3 bases, with 13 bases remaining between them. Germline V lookup: CDR1 LGHDT, CDR2 YNNKEL (reference sequence).

The gene calls are TRBV9 and TRBJ2-7; 13 bases line up with TRBD2. Germline V gene sequence: CDR1 SGDLS, CDR2 YYNGEE. The V and J ends lost 0 bases and 3 bases, in that order; junction bases with no gene match: 9. The CDR3 length is 18 residues. The CDR3 reads CASSVVPGLAGNFYEQYF. The CDR3 nucleotides read TGTGCCAGCAGCGTAGTCCCGGGACTAGCGGGAAACTTCTACGAGCAGTACTTC.

This clonotype was observed a few times. V and J are TRBV12-5 and TRBJ2-1, with D perhaps TRBD1 (6 bases). Trimming removed 6 bases from V and 3 bases from J, with 9 bases in between. The CDR3 is 13 amino acids. CDR1 LGHNT and CDR2 FRNRAP come from the germline V gene. This CDR3 reads CASGGHLYNEQFF. As DNA, the CDR3 is TGTGCTAGTGGGGGACACCTCTACAATGAGCAGTTCTTC.

CDR3 loop: CASSLYLGATNEKLFF. In DNA, the CDR3 is TGTGCCAGCAGCTTATACCTGGGTGCAACTAATGAAAAACTGTTTTTT. V and J are TRBV11-2 and TRBJ1-4, with D unresolved. CDR3 size: 16 residues. CDR1 is SGHAT, CDR2 FQNNGV, per germline. Trimming removed 2 bases from V and 0 bases from J, with 10 bases in between.

This clonotype appeared a few times. V is TRBV29-1 and J is TRBJ2-7, with D tentatively TRBD2 (7 bases). There are 13 residues in the CDR3. Germline loops: CDR1 SQVTM, CDR2 ANQGSEA. V lost 5 bases, J lost 7 bases, and 18 bases lay in between. CDR3 bases: TGCAGCGTTAGAGGGCCCGAGGGGGGGGAGCAGTACTTC. Translating gives CSVRGPEGGEQYF.

The chain carries TRBV25-1 and TRBJ2-3; possibly TRBD1 for D (6 bases). The CDR3 is 15 amino acids. Trimming removed 6 bases at V and 3 bases at J, with 16 bases between. Germline assignment: CDR1 MGHDK and CDR2 SYGVNS. This CDR3 is CASSYIQGMTDTQYF. The CDR3 DNA is TGTGCCAGCAGCTATATACAGGGAATGACAGATACGCAGTATTTT.

This clonotype was seen repeatedly, ten times or more. The V and J genes are TRBV24-1 and TRBJ2-2; 9 nucleotides align to TRBD1. Trimming at V came to 0 bases and at J to 7 bases, leaving 8 bases not matched to a gene. The CDR3 covers 17 residues. Germline V gives CDR1 KGHDR, CDR2 SFDVKD. The CDR3 here is CATSDLRGQGRSGELFF. In DNA form, the CDR3 reads TGTGCCACCAGTGATTTGCGGGGACAGGGTCGGAGCGGGGAGCTGTTTTTT.

This clonotype was counted ten times or more. The chain couples TRBV5-5 to TRBJ2-7, with 14 bases identical to TRBD2. The CDR3 loop spans 15 amino acids. The trim removed 4 bases at V and 4 bases at J, leaving 4 bases unmatched. The germline V gene encodes CDR1 SGHKS and CDR2 YYEKEE (reference sequence). The CDR3 sequence is CASSIGTSGSYEQYF. CDR3 DNA: TGTGCCAGCAGCATCGGGACTAGCGGGAGTTACGAGCAGTACTTC.

V is TRBV30 and J is TRBJ1-5, with D possibly TRBD1 on 6 matching bases. CDR3 length: 14 amino acids. Trimming left V 5 bases short and J 4 bases short, with 15 bases between. Germline CDR1 and CDR2: GTSNPN and SVGIG (reference sequence). In DNA form, the CDR3 reads TGTGCCTGGGACACCGGGACAAGGAATCAGCCCCAGCATTTT. Translation: CAWDTGTRNQPQHF.

This clonotype was found a few times. V usage is TRBV4-2 and J usage is TRBJ1-5; a possible D gene is TRBD1 (5 bases). V shed 3 bases and J shed 4 bases, with 19 bases lying between them. From germline, CDR1 is LGHNA and CDR2 YNFKEQ. The CDR3 spans 17 residues. CDR3 region: CASSHVDVGRENQPQHF. The CDR3 DNA reads as TGTGCCAGCAGCCATGTAGATGTGGGCAGGGAAAATCAGCCCCAGCATTTT.

This chain connects TRBV4-2 to TRBJ2-3, with 9 bases matching TRBD2. V shed 7 bases and J 1 base; nucleotides not matched to a gene: 0. Germline loops: CDR1 LGHNA, CDR2 YNFKEQ. The CDR3 contains 13 residues. The CDR3 coding sequence is TGTGCCAGCAAGCGGGGGGGCACAGATACGCAGTATTTT. Amino acids: CASKRGGTDTQYF.

This clonotype occurred a few times. The chain joins TRBV5-1 to TRBJ1-3, with 8 bases identical to TRBD1. In germline, CDR1 is SGHRS, CDR2 YFSETQ. The CDR3 sequence is 15 residues long. V gave up 4 bases and J gave up 7 bases; unmatched junction bases: 10. The CDR3 is CASSPGGTLWNTIYF. CDR3 DNA sequence: TGCGCCAGCAGCCCAGGGGGCACCCTTTGGAACACCATATATTTT.

There are many counts of this clonotype. This sequence joins TRBV12-3 or TRBV12-4 and TRBJ2-7; TRBD2 agrees at 13 bases. V was clipped by 1 base and J by 0 bases; unmatched bases: 15. CDR3 length equals 21 residues. This CDR3 reads CASSLDPPGLAGKYSSYEQYF. The CDR3 coding sequence is TGTGCCAGCAGTTTAGATCCCCCGGGACTAGCGGGGAAATATAGCTCCTACGAGCAGTACTTC.

This clonotype was observed a few times. Mismatch with germline at one junction end may stem from a read error. This chain connects TRBV12-3 or TRBV12-4 to TRBJ2-2; 7 nucleotides line up with TRBD2. CDR3 length: 14 residues. CDR3 sequence reads: CASSIAGSTGELFF. The CDR3 DNA reads TGTGCCAGCAGTATAGCGGGTTCCACCGGGGAGCTGTTTTTT.

This clonotype was observed at least ten times. V is TRBV6-2 or TRBV6-3 and J is TRBJ1-1; possible D gene TRBD1, 5 bases. Germline lookup yields CDR1 MNHEY and CDR2 SVGEGT. V shed 5 bases and J shed 4 bases, with 17 bases lying between them. This CDR3 contains 15 residues. The CDR3 nucleotides read TGTGCCAGCAGTAATGGACGGGGGTTGGGCACTGAAGCTTTCTTT. As protein: CASSNGRGLGTEAFF.

The rearrangement links TRBV9 to TRBJ2-3; 9 nucleotides match TRBD1. Trimming at V came to 4 bases and at J to 9 bases, leaving 9 bases not matched to a gene. Germline V gives CDR1 SGDLS, CDR2 YYNGEE. This CDR3 has 14 residues. The CDR3 protein is CASSPGQGPSTQYF. CDR3 sequence (DNA): TGTGCCAGCAGCCCCGGACAGGGGCCCAGCACGCAGTATTTT. The full variable domain, completed using reference TRBV9 and TRBJ2-3, is DSGVTQTPKHLITATGQRVTLRCSPRSGDLSVYWYQQSLDQGLQFLIQYYNGEERAKGNILERFSAQQFPDLHSELNLSSLELGDSALYFCASSPGQGPSTQYFGPGTRLTVL.

Concerning this clonotype: A much larger clone differs by one base, so this may be a read error. The rearrangement links TRBV12-3 or TRBV12-4 to TRBJ2-1, with D perhaps matching TRBD1 (6 bases). The CDR3 is 14 residues long. V shed 4 bases and J shed 12 bases, with 19 bases lying between them. The CDR3: CASSSSPDRDGQFF. CDR3 in DNA: TGTGCCAGCAGTTCATCCCCGGACAGAGATGGGCAGTTCTTC.

This chain joins TRBV20-1 and TRBJ2-1; TRBD2 matches at 10 bases. Germline CDR1 DFQATT, CDR2 SNEGSKA (reference sequence). This CDR3 has 15 amino acids. V lost 1 base and J lost 9; bases outside the gene matches: 9. Here the CDR3 DNA reads TGCAGTGCTAGAGGATCTAGCGGGAGAGTGAGTGAGCAGTTCTTC. Protein product: CSARGSSGRVSEQFF.

The sample holds many counts of this clonotype. The rearrangement joins TRBV7-9 to TRBJ2-7, with 13 bases aligning to TRBD2. The CDR3 extends over 16 amino acids. Trimming removed 4 bases from V and 6 bases from J; junction bases left unmatched: 9. Germline V gives CDR1 SEHNR, CDR2 FQNEAQ (reference sequence). The CDR3 is CASSSTSGRPVFEQYF. For the CDR3, the DNA is TGTGCCAGCAGCTCGACTAGCGGGAGGCCGGTATTCGAGCAGTACTTC.

In its sample, this clonotype was seen a few times. The chain has TRBV5-8 and TRBJ1-5; perhaps TRBD1 as D (5 bases). Trimming left V 0 bases short and J 7 bases short, with 11 bases between. This CDR3 contains 14 residues. Germline CDR1 reads SGHTS; CDR2 reads YDEGEE. The CDR3 loop is CASSLGGEGQPQHF. The DNA of the CDR3 is TGTGCCAGCAGCTTGGGAGGGGAGGGACAGCCCCAGCATTTT.

This clonotype was picked up many times. V and J are TRBV3-1 and TRBJ2-7; D gene ambiguous. The CDR3 covers 14 residues. V was pared by 0 bases and J by 3 bases, with 9 bases between. Germline V CDR1 and CDR2: LGHDT, YNNKEL (reference sequence). DNA of the CDR3: TGTGCCAGCAGCCAAGAAGGAAGGGTCTACGAGCAGTACTTC. It encodes CASSQEGRVYEQYF.

This clonotype was counted a few times. The chain has TRBV4-3 and TRBJ2-1; 8 nucleotides line up with TRBD2. CDR3 length: 16 residues. The junction had 14 bases not matched to a gene; V was cut back by 4 bases and J by 9 bases. Per germline, CDR1 LGHNA and CDR2 YSLEER. The CDR3 spells CASSPPGGTKFVEQFF. In nucleotides, the CDR3 is TGCGCCAGCAGCCCCCCGGGGGGGACGAAGTTCGTTGAGCAGTTCTTC.

This clonotype was counted between two and nine times. V and J are TRBV30 and TRBJ1-2; D is undetermined. Germline V CDR1 and CDR2: GTSNPN, SVGIG (reference sequence). The length of the CDR3 is 12 residues. V shed 2 bases and J shed 2 bases, with 6 bases lying between them. CDR3 nucleotide sequence: TGTGCCTGGAGTCGGGTAAACTATGGCTACACCTTC. Translated: CAWSRVNYGYTF.

A single count supports this clonotype. The rearrangement links TRBV25-1 to TRBJ1-2; 10 bases are a match to TRBD1. The CDR3 runs to 14 residues. CDR1 and CDR2 (germline): MGHDK, SYGVNS. With 5 bases clipped from V and 8 bases from J, the junction kept 8 bases outside the gene matches. CDR3 in amino acids: CASSPRDRGGGYTF. DNA of the CDR3: TGTGCCAGCAGTCCCCGGGACAGGGGTGGGGGCTACACCTTC.

Only a few counts were recorded for this clonotype. The chain links TRBV5-5 to TRBJ2-3, with 7 bases identical to TRBD1. The germline V gene encodes CDR1 SGHKS and CDR2 YYEKEE (reference sequence). With V trimmed by 0 bases and J by 10 bases, 11 bases remained unmatched. CDR3 length: 15 amino acids. This CDR3 reads CASSLGGVLTGAQYF. The CDR3, as DNA: TGTGCCAGCAGCTTGGGGGGTGTATTAACAGGGGCGCAGTATTTT.

Comment on this clonotype: Being one base from a much bigger clone, this may be a read error. The chain carries TRBV27 and TRBJ2-1; 9 bases are shared with TRBD2. The germline CDR1 and CDR2 sequences are MNHEY and SMNVEV (reference sequence). This CDR3 region has 20 residues. CDR3 DNA sequence: TGTGCCAGCAGTTTATCGCCCCGTGGGTTAAGGACTAGCGAGTACAATGGGCAGTTCTTC. Its translation: CASSLSPRGLRTSEYNGQFF.